This T cell receptor beta chain originates from a study of Graves' ophthalmopathy and Graves' hyperthyroidism. Study-level results: It was with approximately 69% sensitivity and 72.22% specificity that the model predicted ophthalmopathy progression. In blood, most expanded thyroid clonotypes above 0.001 frequency were also detected.

TCR beta CDR3 regions were amplified from RNA transcripts. First-round RT-PCR with HTBI primers preceded a second-round multiplex PCR. A single record per CDR3 protein comes from TCRdb applying MiXCR to the multiplex PCR reads. The sample carries about 390,000 distinct CDR3 sequences, approximately 17% recorded once. On this clonotype itself: Antigen: not known.

Trimming pared 4 bases from V and 5 bases from J, leaving 13 bases between. The germline V gene encodes CDR1 MNHNS and CDR2 SASEGT. This CDR3 comprises 14 residues. Diagnosis was based on clinical symptoms, serum thyroxine, TRAb, thyroid ultrasound and orbital computed tomography. The chain is built from TRBV6-1 and TRBJ2-3; tentatively, D is TRBD1 or TRBD2 (5 bases each). This TCR was sampled from an adult woman with stable Graves' hyperthyroidism. The sample comprised peripheral blood. CDR3: CASSGGARLDTQYF. In DNA form, the CDR3 reads TGTGCCAGCAGTGGAGGGGCAAGGTTAGATACGCAGTATTTT.